A selection of T cell receptor beta chains follows, all from one sample in a study of blood T cell repertoires in COVID-19. The data were produced by immunoSEQ multiplex PCR, yet TCRdb's version contains in-frame clones alone and is incomplete. The sample records about 140,000 clones, 80% to 90% being singletons. Specimen: PBMCs or T cells enriched from blood (not recorded which). The receptor source for this set is a man between 60 and 75 years old who had recovered from COVID-19. Both conserved end residues are part of each CDR3. D genes are given only for firm matches. Size is stated for part of the rows, as once, few or many counts, or as a class when the clone is expanded.

v_gene	abundance	j_gene	d_gene	CDR3aa	CDR3nt
TRBV7-8	NA	TRBJ1-2	NA	CASSQNIDYGYTF	TGTGCCAGCAGCCAGAACATCGACTATGGCTACACCTTC
TRBV30	NA	TRBJ2-7	NA	CAWSPPSSEQYF	TGTGCCTGGAGTCCCCCTTCCAGTGAGCAGTACTTC
TRBV10-3	NA	TRBJ1-1	TRBD1	CAISDRDRERTEAFF	TGTGCCATCAGTGACCGGGACAGGGAAAGGACTGAAGCTTTCTTT
TRBV4-1	NA	TRBJ2-7	NA	CASSQGLLAGNHSYEQYF	TGCGCCAGCAGCCAAGGCTTACTCGCAGGGAACCACTCCTACGAGCAGTACTTC
TRBV5-1	NA	TRBJ1-6	NA	CASSLDYSNSPLHF	TGCGCCAGCAGCTTGGATTACTCGAATTCACCCCTCCACTTT
TRBV24-1	NA	TRBJ2-7	TRBD2	CATSDAGTTNEQYF	TGTGCCACCAGTGATGCCGGGACTACGAACGAGCAGTACTTC
TRBV19	NA	TRBJ1-5	NA	CASSIMGLSNQPQHF	TGTGCCAGTAGTATTATGGGGCTGAGCAATCAGCCCCAGCATTTT
TRBV2	NA	TRBJ2-2	TRBD2	CASRQRESTGELFF	TGTGCCAGCAGACAGCGGGAGAGCACCGGGGAGCTGTTTTTT
TRBV27	NA	TRBJ2-7	NA	CASSISRASYEQYF	TGTGCCAGCAGTATATCCAGGGCTTCCTACGAGCAGTACTTC
TRBV30	NA	TRBJ2-1	NA	CACPGSSYNEQFF	TGTGCCTGCCCCGGTAGCTCCTACAATGAGCAGTTCTTC
TRBV6-1	few	TRBJ1-6	TRBD1	CASSELGQVYF	TGTGCCAGCAGTGAACTCGGACAGGTTTACTTT
TRBV20-1	NA	TRBJ2-1	NA	CSASYRVNEQFF	TGCAGTGCCAGTTACAGGGTCAATGAGCAGTTCTTC
TRBV5-1	once	TRBJ2-7	TRBD2	CASGSGSADYEQYF	TGCGCCAGCGGGAGCGGGAGTGCCGATTACGAGCAGTACTTC
TRBV18	once	TRBJ1-1	NA	CASSPGSGMNTEAFF	TGTGCCAGCTCACCAGGGTCGGGAATGAACACTGAAGCTTTCTTT
TRBV11-3	once	TRBJ2-2	NA	CASSLLPAGELFF	TGTGCCAGCAGCTTACTCCCCGCCGGGGAGCTGTTTTTT
TRBV7-2	few	TRBJ1-2	NA	CASSFAGKVYGYTF	TGTGCCAGCAGCTTTGCAGGAAAGGTCTATGGCTACACCTTC
TRBV20-1	NA	TRBJ2-7	NA	CSAFTAYEQYF	TGCAGTGCTTTCACTGCTTACGAGCAGTACTTC
TRBV5-4	NA	TRBJ1-2	NA	CASSLAAGVGYTF	TGTGCCAGCAGCTTGGCCGCAGGGGTTGGCTACACCTTC
TRBV5-6	NA	TRBJ1-2	NA	CASSLLTRIQAYGYTF	TGTGCCAGCAGCTTACTGACCAGGATCCAAGCATATGGCTACACCTTC
TRBV21-1	NA	TRBJ1-1	NA	CASSSPREGQGVEAFF	TGTGCCAGCAGTAGTCCTCGGGAGGGACAGGGGGTTGAAGCTTTCTTT
TRBV5-1	NA	TRBJ2-5	NA	CASPRLHQETQYF	TGCGCCAGCCCGCGGCTACACCAAGAGACCCAGTACTTC
TRBV3-1/TRBV3-2	few	TRBJ1-2	NA	CASSPQGWGYTF	TGTGCCAGCAGTCCACAGGGATGGGGCTACACCTTC
TRBV7-8	NA	TRBJ2-7	TRBD1	CASNSGTGGREQYF	TGTGCCAGCAACTCCGGGACAGGGGGCCGCGAGCAGTACTTC
TRBV24-1	once	TRBJ2-2	NA	CATSDAGSNTGELFF	TGTGCCACCAGTGACGCCGGGAGCAACACCGGGGAGCTGTTTTTT
TRBV18	NA	TRBJ2-7	TRBD2	CASSPILLAGSYEQYF	TGTGCCAGCTCCCCCATTTTACTAGCGGGATCCTACGAGCAGTACTTC
TRBV28	once	TRBJ2-1	TRBD1	CASSFRVLRGRTYNEQFF	TGTGCCAGCAGTTTTAGGGTACTCAGGGGGCGGACCTACAATGAGCAGTTCTTC
TRBV6-4	NA	TRBJ2-7	NA	CASIGYEQYF	TGTGCCAGCATCGGGTACGAGCAGTACTTC
TRBV10-3	NA	TRBJ1-2	NA	CAISEESSLYGYTF	TGTGCCATCAGTGAAGAAAGTAGCCTATATGGCTACACCTTC
TRBV3-1/TRBV3-2	NA	TRBJ1-1	NA	CASSQPGRYTEAFF	TGTGCCAGCAGCCAGCCGGGGAGATACACTGAAGCTTTCTTT
TRBV5-4	once	TRBJ1-1	NA	CASTLRGGTEAFF	TGTGCCAGCACCCTGCGGGGGGGCACTGAAGCTTTCTTT
TRBV28	NA	TRBJ1-2	TRBD1	CASSDRGTPNYGYTF	TGTGCCAGCAGCGACAGGGGGACCCCTAACTATGGCTACACCTTC
TRBV18	NA	TRBJ2-5	TRBD2	CASSQGTSGSETQYF	TGTGCCAGCTCCCAAGGGACTAGCGGGAGTGAGACCCAGTACTTC
TRBV7-7	few	TRBJ2-7	NA	CASSFSGSF	TGTGCTAGCAGCTTTAGCGGTAGCTTC
TRBV7-3	once	TRBJ2-7	TRBD1	CASSSRTGVRYEQYF	TGTGCCAGCAGCTCGCGGACAGGGGTCAGGTACGAGCAGTACTTC
TRBV7-3	NA	TRBJ1-5	NA	CASSFDGRQPQHF	TGTGCCAGCAGCTTCGACGGGAGGCAGCCCCAGCATTTT
TRBV9	NA	TRBJ1-1	NA	CASSVQTQNTEAFF	TGTGCCAGCAGCGTACAGACACAGAACACTGAAGCTTTCTTT
TRBV18	NA	TRBJ2-7	NA	CASSLGGGGYEQYF	TGTGCCAGCTCACTCGGGGGCGGGGGATACGAGCAGTACTTC
TRBV2	NA	TRBJ2-1	TRBD2	CASSKTSGSSYEQFF	TGTGCCAGCAGTAAGACTAGCGGGAGCTCCTATGAGCAGTTCTTC
TRBV2	once	TRBJ2-7	NA	CASSARYEQYF	TGTGCCAGCAGTGCGCGTTACGAGCAGTACTTC
TRBV3-1/TRBV3-2	NA	TRBJ1-1	NA	CASSRYGTSDGEAFF	TGTGCCAGCAGCCGATACGGGACTAGCGACGGTGAAGCTTTCTTT
TRBV29-1	NA	TRBJ2-4	TRBD1	CSGGTGAKGIQYF	TGCAGCGGCGGGACAGGGGCCAAGGGCATTCAGTACTTC
TRBV14	NA	TRBJ2-4	NA	CASSRTLAKNIQYF	TGTGCCAGCAGCCGGACATTAGCCAAAAACATTCAGTACTTC
TRBV6-5	NA	TRBJ2-7	TRBD2	CASTRTSEYEQYF	TGTGCCAGCACCCGGACTAGCGAATACGAGCAGTACTTC
TRBV5-4	NA	TRBJ2-2	NA	CASSLAGLDTGELFF	TGTGCCAGCAGCTTGGCAGGGTTGGACACCGGGGAGCTGTTTTTT
TRBV19	NA	TRBJ1-4	TRBD1	CASSAGRDRVNEKLFF	TGTGCCAGTAGTGCCGGGAGGGACAGGGTTAATGAAAAACTGTTTTTT
TRBV28	NA	TRBJ1-4	TRBD1	CASTLGGTGTEKLFF	TGTGCCAGCACGTTGGGGGGGACAGGGACTGAAAAACTGTTTTTT
TRBV28	NA	TRBJ2-1	NA	CASRWGDSYNEQFF	TGTGCCAGCAGATGGGGGGACTCCTACAATGAGCAGTTCTTC
TRBV18	NA	TRBJ2-6	NA	CASSPGDGGSGANVLTF	TGTGCCAGCTCACCGGGAGACGGGGGCTCTGGGGCCAACGTCCTGACTTTC
TRBV19	NA	TRBJ1-5	TRBD1	CASRRGQVNQPQHF	TGTGCCAGCCGACGGGGACAGGTTAATCAGCCCCAGCATTTT
TRBV5-8	NA	TRBJ2-2	TRBD1	CASSLGTGILNTGELFF	TGTGCCAGCAGCTTGGGGACAGGGATTTTGAACACCGGGGAGCTGTTTTTT
TRBV5-1	NA	TRBJ2-5	NA	CASSFSYQETQYF	TGCGCCAGCAGCTTCTCGTACCAAGAGACCCAGTACTTC
TRBV5-5	NA	TRBJ1-3	NA	CASTSAVSGNTIYF	TGTGCCAGCACCTCTGCAGTCTCTGGAAACACCATATATTTT
TRBV28	once	TRBJ1-2	NA	CASSLFLPTAYGYTF	TGTGCCAGCAGTTTATTCCTACCGACAGCCTATGGCTACACCTTC
TRBV7-8	once	TRBJ1-4	TRBD1	CASSGNTGGYEKLFF	TGTGCCAGCAGTGGAAATACAGGGGGGTATGAAAAACTGTTTTTT
TRBV13	NA	TRBJ1-3	NA	CASSLRVSGNTIYF	TGTGCCAGCAGCTTACGGGTCTCTGGAAACACCATATATTTT
TRBV5-1	NA	TRBJ1-2	TRBD1	CASSLDRGRDGYTF	TGCGCCAGCAGCTTGGACAGGGGGCGCGATGGCTACACCTTC
TRBV2	NA	TRBJ2-7	NA	CASRPDSLSSYEQYF	TGTGCCAGCAGACCGGACTCGCTGAGCTCCTACGAGCAGTACTTC
TRBV5-4	NA	TRBJ2-2	NA	CASSLSSSTGELFF	TGTGCCAGCAGCTTGAGCTCGAGCACCGGGGAGCTGTTTTTT
TRBV11-2	few	TRBJ1-2	NA	CASSLDENYGYTF	TGTGCCAGCAGCTTAGATGAGAACTATGGCTACACCTTC